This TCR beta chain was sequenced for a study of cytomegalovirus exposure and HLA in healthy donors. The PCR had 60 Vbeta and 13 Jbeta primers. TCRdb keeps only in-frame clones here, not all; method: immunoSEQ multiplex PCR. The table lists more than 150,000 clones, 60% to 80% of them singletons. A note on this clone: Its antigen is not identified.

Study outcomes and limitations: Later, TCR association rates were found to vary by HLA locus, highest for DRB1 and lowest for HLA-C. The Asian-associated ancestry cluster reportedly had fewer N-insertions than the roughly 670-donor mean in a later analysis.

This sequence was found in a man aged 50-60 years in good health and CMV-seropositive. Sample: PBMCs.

The CDR3 protein is CASSYGGGLNEQYF. The CDR3 DNA sequence: TGTGCCAGCAGTTACGGGGGGGGCCTAAACGAGCAGTACTTC. The chain couples TRBV6-6 to TRBJ2-5; D is perhaps TRBD2 (7 bases). The tail of the sequence fits TRBJ2-7 better, so the J call may be wrong. The V gene's germline CDR1 is MNHNY and CDR2 SVGAGI (reference sequence). The CDR3 has 14 residues.